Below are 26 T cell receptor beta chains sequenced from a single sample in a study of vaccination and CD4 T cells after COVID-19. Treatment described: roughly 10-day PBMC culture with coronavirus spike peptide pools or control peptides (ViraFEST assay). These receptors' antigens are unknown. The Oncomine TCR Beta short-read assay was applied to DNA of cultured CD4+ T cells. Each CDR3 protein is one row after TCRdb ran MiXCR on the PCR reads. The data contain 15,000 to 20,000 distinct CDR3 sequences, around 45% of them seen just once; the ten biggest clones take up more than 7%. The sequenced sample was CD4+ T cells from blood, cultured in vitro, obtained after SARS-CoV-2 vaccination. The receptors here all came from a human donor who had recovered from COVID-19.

The chain's CDR3 is CASSGQGVAYEQYF. CDR3 nucleotides: TGTGCCAGCAGCGGCCAGGGGGTCGCCTACGAGCAGTACTTC. This chain uses TRBV5-5 with TRBJ2-7; 7 bases line up with TRBD1. CDR3 length equals 14 residues. Germline-derived CDR1 and CDR2 are SGHKS and YYEKEE (reference sequence). With V trimmed by 4 bases and J by 2 bases, 6 bases remained unmatched.

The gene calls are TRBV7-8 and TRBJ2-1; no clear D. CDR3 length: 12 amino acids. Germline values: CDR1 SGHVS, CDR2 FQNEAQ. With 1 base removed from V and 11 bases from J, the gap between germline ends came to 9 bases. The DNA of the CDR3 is TGTGCCAGCAGCTTAGACGGGTCTAAGCAGTTCTTC. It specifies CASSLDGSKQFF.

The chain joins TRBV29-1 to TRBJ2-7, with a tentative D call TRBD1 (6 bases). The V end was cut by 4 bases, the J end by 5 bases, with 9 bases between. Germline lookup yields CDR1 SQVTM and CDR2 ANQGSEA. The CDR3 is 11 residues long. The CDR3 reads CSVGQVDEQYF. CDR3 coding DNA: TGCAGCGTTGGACAGGTAGACGAGCAGTACTTC.

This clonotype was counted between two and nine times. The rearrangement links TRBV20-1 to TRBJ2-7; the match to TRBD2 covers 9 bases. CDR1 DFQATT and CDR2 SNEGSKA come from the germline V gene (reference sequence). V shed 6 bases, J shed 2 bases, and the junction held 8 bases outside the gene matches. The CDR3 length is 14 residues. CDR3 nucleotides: TGCAGTGCCCAGGGAGCGGGGGGTACCTACGAGCAGTACTTC. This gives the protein CSAQGAGGTYEQYF.

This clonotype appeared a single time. CDR3 in amino acids: CASSNINSQGELFF. CDR3 in DNA: TGTGCCAGCAGTAATATTAACAGCCAAGGGGAGCTGTTTTTT. This chain links TRBV2 with TRBJ2-2; D is unresolved. Trimming cost V 5 bases and J 8 bases, with 15 bases left between them. The CDR3 covers 14 residues. Germline-derived CDR1 and CDR2 are SNHLY and FYNNEI.

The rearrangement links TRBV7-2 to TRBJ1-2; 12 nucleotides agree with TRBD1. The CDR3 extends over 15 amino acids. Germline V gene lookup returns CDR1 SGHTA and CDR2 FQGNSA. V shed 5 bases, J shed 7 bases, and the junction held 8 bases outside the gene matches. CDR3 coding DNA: TGTGCCAGCAGCATCCCGGGACAGGGGGCCGGTGGCTACACCTTC. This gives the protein CASSIPGQGAGGYTF.

The CDR3 sequence: CASCRAVAKNIQYF. CDR3 bases: TGTGCCAGTTGCAGGGCCGTAGCCAAAAACATTCAGTACTTC. The chain employs TRBV6-2 or TRBV6-3 and TRBJ2-4; possibly TRBD1 for D (5 bases). In germline, CDR1 is MNHEY, CDR2 SVGEGT. The ends were cut back, 9 bases at V and 0 bases at J, with 12 bases in the middle. The CDR3 totals 14 residues.

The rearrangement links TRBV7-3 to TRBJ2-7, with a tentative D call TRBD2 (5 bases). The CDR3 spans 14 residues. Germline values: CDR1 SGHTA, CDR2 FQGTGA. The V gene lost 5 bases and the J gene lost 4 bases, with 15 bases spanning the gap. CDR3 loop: CASSPSGDRYEQYF. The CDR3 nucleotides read TGTGCCAGCAGCCCCTCCGGGGATCGGTACGAGCAGTACTTC.

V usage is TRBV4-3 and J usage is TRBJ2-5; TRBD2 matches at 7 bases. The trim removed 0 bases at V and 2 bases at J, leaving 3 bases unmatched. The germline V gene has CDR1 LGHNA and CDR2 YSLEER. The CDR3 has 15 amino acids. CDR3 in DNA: TGCGCCAGCAGCCAAGAGGGGGGGGTGCAAGAGACCCAGTACTTC. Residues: CASSQEGGVQETQYF.

The CDR3 DNA sequence: TGTGCCTGGAATAGTCGCGGACATGGCTACACCTTC. Translated: CAWNSRGHGYTF. V gene TRBV30 combines with J gene TRBJ1-2; no firm D call. The length of the CDR3 is 12 residues. The ends were cut back, 4 bases at V and 6 bases at J, with 12 bases in the middle. The germline CDR1 and CDR2 sequences are GTSNPN and SVGIG (reference sequence).

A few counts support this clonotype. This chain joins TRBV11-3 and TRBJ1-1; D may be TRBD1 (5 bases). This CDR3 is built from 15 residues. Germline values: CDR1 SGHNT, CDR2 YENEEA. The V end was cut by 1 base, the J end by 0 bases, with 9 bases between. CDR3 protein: CASSLGGWMNTEAFF. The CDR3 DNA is TGTGCCAGCAGCTTAGGGGGGTGGATGAACACTGAAGCTTTCTTT.

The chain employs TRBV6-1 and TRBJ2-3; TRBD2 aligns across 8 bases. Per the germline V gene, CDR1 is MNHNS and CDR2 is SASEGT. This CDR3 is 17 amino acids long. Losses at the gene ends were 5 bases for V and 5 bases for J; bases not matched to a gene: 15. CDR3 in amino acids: CASSTAGVSIPGDTQYF. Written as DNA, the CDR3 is TGTGCCAGCAGTACAGCGGGAGTGTCTATTCCCGGAGATACGCAGTATTTT.

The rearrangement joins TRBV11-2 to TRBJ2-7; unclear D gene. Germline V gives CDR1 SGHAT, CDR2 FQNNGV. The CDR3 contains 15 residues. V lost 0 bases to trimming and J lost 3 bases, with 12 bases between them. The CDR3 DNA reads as TGTGCCAGCAGCTTAGATCGTGCGGAAATCTACGAGCAGTACTTC. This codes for CASSLDRAEIYEQYF.

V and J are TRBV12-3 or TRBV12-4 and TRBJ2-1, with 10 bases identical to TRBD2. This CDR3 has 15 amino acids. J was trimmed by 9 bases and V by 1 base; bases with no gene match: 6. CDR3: CASSLGSGRAFEQFF. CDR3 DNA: TGTGCCAGCAGTTTAGGAAGCGGGAGGGCCTTTGAGCAGTTCTTC.

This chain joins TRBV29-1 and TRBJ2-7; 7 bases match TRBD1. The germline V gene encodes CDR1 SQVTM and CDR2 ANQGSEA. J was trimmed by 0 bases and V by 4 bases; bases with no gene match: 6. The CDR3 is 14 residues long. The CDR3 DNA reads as TGCAGCGTTGCAACAGGGGTAAGCTCCTACGAGCAGTACTTC. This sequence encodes CSVATGVSSYEQYF.

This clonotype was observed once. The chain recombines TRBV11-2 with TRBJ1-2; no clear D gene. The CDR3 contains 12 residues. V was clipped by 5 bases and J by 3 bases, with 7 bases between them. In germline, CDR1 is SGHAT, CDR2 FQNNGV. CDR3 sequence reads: CASSLSDYGYTF. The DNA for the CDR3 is TGTGCCAGCAGCCTATCCGACTATGGCTACACCTTC.

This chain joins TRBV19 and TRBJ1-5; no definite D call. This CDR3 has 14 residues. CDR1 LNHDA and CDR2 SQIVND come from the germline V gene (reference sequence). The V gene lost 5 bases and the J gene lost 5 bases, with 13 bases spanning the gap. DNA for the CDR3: TGTGCCAGTAGTGTCGGGCTTACTGATCAGCCCCAGCATTTT. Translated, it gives CASSVGLTDQPQHF. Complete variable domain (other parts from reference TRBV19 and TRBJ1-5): DGGITQSPKYLFRKEGQNVTLSCEQNLNHDAMYWYRQDPGQGLRLIYYSQIVNDFQKGDIAEGYSVSREKKESFPLTVTSAQKNPTAFYLCASSVGLTDQPQHFGDGTRLSIL.

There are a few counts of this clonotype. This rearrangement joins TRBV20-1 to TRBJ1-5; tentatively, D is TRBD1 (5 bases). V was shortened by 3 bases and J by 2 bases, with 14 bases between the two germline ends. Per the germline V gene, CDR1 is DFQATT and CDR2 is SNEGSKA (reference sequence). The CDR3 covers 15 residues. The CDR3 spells CSASSTALGNQPQHF. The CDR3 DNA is TGCAGTGCTAGCTCGACAGCGTTGGGCAATCAGCCCCAGCATTTT.

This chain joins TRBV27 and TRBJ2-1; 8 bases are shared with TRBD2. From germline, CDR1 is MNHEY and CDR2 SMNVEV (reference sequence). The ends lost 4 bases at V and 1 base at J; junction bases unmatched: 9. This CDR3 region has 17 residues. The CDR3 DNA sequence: TGTGCCAGCAGTTGGGCTAGCGGGCGCTTTTCCTACAATGAGCAGTTCTTC. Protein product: CASSWASGRFSYNEQFF.

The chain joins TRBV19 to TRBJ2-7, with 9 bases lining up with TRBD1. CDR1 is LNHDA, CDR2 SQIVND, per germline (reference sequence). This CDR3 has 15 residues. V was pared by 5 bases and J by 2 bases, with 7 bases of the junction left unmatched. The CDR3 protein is CASSVGQGWTYEQYF. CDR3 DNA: TGTGCCAGTAGTGTCGGACAGGGGTGGACCTACGAGCAGTACTTC.

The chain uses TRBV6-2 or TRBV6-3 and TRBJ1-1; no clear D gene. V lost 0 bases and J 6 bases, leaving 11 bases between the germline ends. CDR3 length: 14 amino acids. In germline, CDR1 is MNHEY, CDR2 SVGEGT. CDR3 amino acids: CASSYSLAESEAFF. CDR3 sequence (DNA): TGTGCCAGCAGTTACTCGTTGGCAGAATCTGAAGCTTTCTTT.

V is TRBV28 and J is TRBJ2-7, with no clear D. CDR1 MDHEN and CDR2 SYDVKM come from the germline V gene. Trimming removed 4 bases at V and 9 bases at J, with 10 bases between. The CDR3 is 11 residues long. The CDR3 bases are TGTGCCAGCAGTTCATATTTCGGGCAGTACTTC. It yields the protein CASSSYFGQYF.

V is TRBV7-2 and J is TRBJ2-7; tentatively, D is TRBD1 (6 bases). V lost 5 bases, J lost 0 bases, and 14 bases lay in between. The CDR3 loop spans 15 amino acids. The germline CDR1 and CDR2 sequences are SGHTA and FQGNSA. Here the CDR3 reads CASSLGQSISYEQYF. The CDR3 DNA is TGTGCCAGCAGCCTAGGACAGTCGATCTCCTACGAGCAGTACTTC.

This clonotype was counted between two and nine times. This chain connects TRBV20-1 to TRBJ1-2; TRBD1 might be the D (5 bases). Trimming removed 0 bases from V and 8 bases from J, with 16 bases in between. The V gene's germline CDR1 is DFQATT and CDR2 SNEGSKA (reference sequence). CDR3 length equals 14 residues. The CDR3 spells CSARDNAGALGYTF. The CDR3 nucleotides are TGCAGTGCTAGAGATAACGCCGGGGCTTTGGGCTACACCTTC.

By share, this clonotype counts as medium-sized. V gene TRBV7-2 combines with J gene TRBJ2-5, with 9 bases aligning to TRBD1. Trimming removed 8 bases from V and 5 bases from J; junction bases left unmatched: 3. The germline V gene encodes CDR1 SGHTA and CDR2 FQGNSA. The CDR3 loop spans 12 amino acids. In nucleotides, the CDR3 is TGTGCCAGCGGTACAGGGGGCGAGACCCAGTACTTC. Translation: CASGTGGETQYF.

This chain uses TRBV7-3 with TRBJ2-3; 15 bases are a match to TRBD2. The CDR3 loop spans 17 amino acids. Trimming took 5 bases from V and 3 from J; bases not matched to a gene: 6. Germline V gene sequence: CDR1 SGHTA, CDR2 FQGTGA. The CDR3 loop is CASSRTGTSGGTDTQYF. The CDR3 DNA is TGTGCCAGCAGCCGGACGGGGACTAGCGGGGGGACAGATACGCAGTATTTT.